This is a list of T cell receptor beta chains from one sample in a study of T cells in Graves' hyperthyroidism and ophthalmopathy. TCRdb recomputed calls from the multiplex PCR reads with MiXCR, one row per CDR3 protein. The table lists a few hundred thousand distinct CDR3 sequences, about 45% of them singletons. Sequencing was performed on peripheral blood or thyroid tissue (not recorded which). The source is a woman aged 18-29 years with Graves' hyperthyroidism. Each CDR3 is given with its conserved first and last residue. The D gene is left open where the match is weak. Clone size is given for some rows only: seen once, a few or many times, or a class if the clone is expanded.

v_gene,d_gene,abundance,j_gene,CDR3nt,CDR3aa
TRBV7-9,-,-,TRBJ1-5,TGTGCCAGCAGCCCGGGGGGGGACCCCCAGCATTTT,CASSPGGDPQHF
TRBV11-3,TRBD2,many,TRBJ2-7,TGTGCCAGCAGCTCGAACGGAGGTAGCGGGAGGACCTACGAGCAGTACTTC,CASSSNGGSGRTYEQYF
TRBV5-1,TRBD2,many,TRBJ2-7,TGCGCCAGCAGCGCCCAGGCGGGAGGGCCTTACGAGCAGTACTTC,CASSAQAGGPYEQYF
TRBV7-9,TRBD2,-,TRBJ2-5,TGTGCCAGCAGCTTAGGTAGCGGGAGTGAAGAGACCCAGTACTTC,CASSLGSGSEETQYF
TRBV7-9,-,many,TRBJ2-7,TGTGCCAGCCAGGGACAACCTCCCAGTCGCTCCTACGAGCAGTACTTC,CASQGQPPSRSYEQYF
TRBV20-1,TRBD1,many,TRBJ2-7,TGCAGTGCTAGAGATCGGACAGGTAGATACGAGCAGTACTTC,CSARDRTGRYEQYF
TRBV20-1,TRBD1,-,TRBJ1-6,TGCAGTGCTAACTATGGGACAGGGAGTTCACCCCTCCACTTT,CSANYGTGSSPLHF
TRBV29-1,-,-,TRBJ1-1,TGCAGTTTAGACCGTTTCACTGAAGCTTTCTTT,CSLDRFTEAFF
TRBV7-8,-,-,TRBJ1-1,TGTGCCAGCAGCACCCCCAGACCGGGCGCTGGGAATGAAGCTTTCTTT,CASSTPRPGAGNEAFF
TRBV20-1,-,-,TRBJ1-2,TGCAGTGCGGCCGGGGCCAGAGGCTACACCTTC,CSAAGARGYTF
TRBV7-2,-,many,TRBJ1-1,TGTGCCAGCAGCTTATTAGCGGGTGCGAACACTGAAGCTTTCTTT,CASSLLAGANTEAFF
TRBV5-1,-,many,TRBJ2-2,TGCGCCAGCAGCTCTTACCGGGATGGCGGGGAGCTGTTTTTT,CASSSYRDGGELFF
TRBV3-1,-,many,TRBJ1-1,TGTGCCAGCAGCCAAGGGACCGGGACGGGTAACACTGAAGCTTTCTTT,CASSQGTGTGNTEAFF
TRBV20-1,TRBD1,-,TRBJ2-5,TGCAGTGCCACCGGGACAGGGGGAACCCTCCAAGAGACCCAGTACTTT,CSATGTGGTLQETQYF
TRBV7-9,-,-,TRBJ2-1,TGTGCCAGCAGCGATGAGGGCGGCGGGTTCTTC,CASSDEGGGFF
TRBV6-9,TRBD2,many,TRBJ2-7,TGTGCCAGCCCGACTAGCGGGTTAACCCACGAGCAGTACTTC,CASPTSGLTHEQYF
TRBV7-2,-,many,TRBJ2-7,TGTGCCAGCAGGAGGAGCGGTTATGCCTCCTACGAGCAGTACTTC,CASRRSGYASYEQYF
TRBV4-3,TRBD2,many,TRBJ2-5,TGCGCCAGCAGCCAAGAGCTTCCAGCGGGAGGAGAGACCCAGTACTTC,CASSQELPAGGETQYF
TRBV20-1,TRBD2,-,TRBJ2-7,TGCAGTGCTAGACCACCGGTAGATACTAGCGGGAGCTCCTACGAGCAGTACTTC,CSARPPVDTSGSSYEQYF
TRBV7-2,-,few,TRBJ2-1,TGTGCCAGCAGTGAGCGAAGGGCCTTTGGGAATGAGCAGTTCTTC,CASSERRAFGNEQFF
TRBV12-3/TRBV12-4,-,-,TRBJ2-2,TGTGCCAGCAGACCCGACAGTGCGAACACCGGGGAGCTGTTTTTT,CASRPDSANTGELFF
TRBV6-1,TRBD2,many,TRBJ2-7,TGTGCCAGCAGTGAAGGGTGGCCTAGCGGTGGGTACGAGCAGTACTTC,CASSEGWPSGGYEQYF
TRBV29-1,TRBD1,-,TRBJ2-5,TGCAGCGTTGAAGGGACAGGGATGACCCAGTACTTC,CSVEGTGMTQYF
TRBV20-1,-,few,TRBJ2-7,TGCAGTGCCGCTCGGGGGACGGACGAGCAGTACTTC,CSAARGTDEQYF
TRBV19,-,-,TRBJ1-1,TGTGCCAGTAGGGATTTAAGCACTGAAGCTTTCTTT,CASRDLSTEAFF
TRBV7-3,TRBD1,-,TRBJ2-7,TGTGCCAGCAGCTTCTCAGGGGGCAACTACGAGCAGTACTTC,CASSFSGGNYEQYF
TRBV12-5,-,many,TRBJ1-1,TGTGCTAGTGGTTTGGTAGCGGGCCCGAACACTGAAGCTTTCTTT,CASGLVAGPNTEAFF
TRBV4-2,-,many,TRBJ2-7,TGTGCCAGCAGCCTCCCCGGGGAGGAGCAGTACTTC,CASSLPGEEQYF
TRBV24-1,-,-,TRBJ2-3,TGTGCCACCAGTGGGGCATCAAGCACAGATACGCAGTATTTT,CATSGASSTDTQYF
TRBV15,-,many,TRBJ2-6,TGTGCCACCAGCAGAAAGACAGGATTCTCTGGGGCCAACGTCCTGACTTTC,CATSRKTGFSGANVLTF
TRBV7-2,-,many,TRBJ1-4,TGTGCCAGCAGCTCCTGGGCCTCGGAGGGTGAAAAACTGTTTTTT,CASSSWASEGEKLFF
TRBV2,TRBD2,few,TRBJ2-1,TGTGCCAGCAGTGTATCTAGCGGGAGGGACAATGAGCAGTTCTTC,CASSVSSGRDNEQFF
TRBV7-2,TRBD2,-,TRBJ2-7,TGTGCCAGCAGCTCCTTAGCGGGAGTTGTCCACGAGCAGTACTTC,CASSSLAGVVHEQYF
TRBV2,-,-,TRBJ1-6,TGTGCCAGCAGTGAAAGGACGTATAATTCACCCCTCCACTTT,CASSERTYNSPLHF
TRBV18,-,-,TRBJ1-2,TGTGCCAGCTTTACAGGGTTGGCTAACTATGGCTACACCTTC,CASFTGLANYGYTF
TRBV6-5,-,many,TRBJ1-3,TGTGCCAGCAGTTACGGAGTATCTAACTCTGGAAACACCATATATTTT,CASSYGVSNSGNTIYF
TRBV6-6,TRBD2,-,TRBJ2-3,TGTGCCAGCAGTCCCCATCTAGCGGGTGGCACAGATACGCAGTATTTT,CASSPHLAGGTDTQYF
TRBV5-1,TRBD1,-,TRBJ2-7,TGCGCCAGCAGCCCCCCGTTCCGGGGACAGAGCTTCTACGAGCAGTACTTC,CASSPPFRGQSFYEQYF
TRBV5-8,-,-,TRBJ1-2,TGTGCCAGCAGTGAATTAGGGTTGGCTAACTATGGCTACACCTTC,CASSELGLANYGYTF
TRBV6-6,TRBD1,many,TRBJ1-3,TGTGCCAGCAGTTACTTACAGGGGGCGTCTGGAAACACCATATATTTT,CASSYLQGASGNTIYF
TRBV20-1,-,-,TRBJ1-6,TGCAGTGCTAACTTCGCGGGGCAATTGTCACCCCTCCACTTT,CSANFAGQLSPLHF
TRBV20-1,-,many,TRBJ1-2,TGCAGTGCTAGTACCGGGACGGAGTTCTATGGCTACACCTTC,CSASTGTEFYGYTF
TRBV24-1,-,-,TRBJ1-1,TGTGCCACCAGTGACCCGGAGAACACTGAAGCTCTCTTT,CATSDPENTEALF
TRBV7-2,-,-,TRBJ1-1,TGTGCCAGCAGCAATGGTGAGCGGGACCCCACTGAAGCTTTCTTT,CASSNGERDPTEAFF
TRBV7-9,-,-,TRBJ1-2,TGTGCCAGCAGCTTGGCGGAGGGAGTTTTCTATGGCTACACCTTC,CASSLAEGVFYGYTF
TRBV19,-,few,TRBJ2-3,TGTGCCAGTAGTAATCGGGGGTTAGGAGATACGCAGTATTTT,CASSNRGLGDTQYF
TRBV5-1,TRBD2,many,TRBJ2-5,TGCGCCAGCTACCGATCGGGAGGAGAGACCCAGTACTTC,CASYRSGGETQYF
TRBV20-1,-,many,TRBJ1-5,TGCAGTGCCCCCAGTGCGGGGGGCGCCTATCAGCCCCAGCATTTT,CSAPSAGGAYQPQHF